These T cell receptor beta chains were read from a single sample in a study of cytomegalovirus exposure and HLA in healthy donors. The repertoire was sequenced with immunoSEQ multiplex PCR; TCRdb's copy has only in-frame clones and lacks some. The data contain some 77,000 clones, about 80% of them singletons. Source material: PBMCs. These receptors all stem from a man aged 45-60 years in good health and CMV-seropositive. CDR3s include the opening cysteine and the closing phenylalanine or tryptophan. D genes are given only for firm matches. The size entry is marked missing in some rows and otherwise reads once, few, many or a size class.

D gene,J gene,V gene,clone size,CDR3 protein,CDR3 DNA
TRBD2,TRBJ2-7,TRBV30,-,CACTLAGVYEQYF,TGTGCCTGCACGCTAGCGGGAGTTTACGAGCAGTACTTC
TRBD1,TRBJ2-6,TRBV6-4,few,CASSDHHGQGSGANVLTF,TGTGCCAGCAGTGACCATCACGGACAGGGCTCTGGGGCCAACGTCCTGACTTTC
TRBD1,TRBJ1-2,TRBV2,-,CASSLRTGNYGYTF,TGTGCCAGCAGTCTTAGGACAGGGAACTATGGCTACACCTTC
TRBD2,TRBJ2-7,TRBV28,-,CASSTPTSGYEQYF,TGTGCCAGCAGTACCCCGACTAGCGGCTACGAGCAGTACTTC
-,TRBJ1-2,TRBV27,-,CASSLSGHGNYGYTF,TGTGCCAGCAGTTTATCGGGGCACGGAAACTATGGCTACACCTTC
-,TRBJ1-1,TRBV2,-,CASSDPPGNTEAFF,TGTGCCAGCAGTGATCCCCCGGGGAACACTGAAGCTTTCTTT
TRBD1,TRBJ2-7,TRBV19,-,CASSTRQGANEQYF,TGTGCCAGTAGTACCCGACAGGGGGCAAACGAGCAGTACTTC
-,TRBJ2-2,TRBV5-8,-,CASSPLDTGELFF,TGTGCCAGCAGCCCCTTAGACACCGGGGAGCTGTTTTTT
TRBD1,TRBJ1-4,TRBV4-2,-,CASSSRQGGDEKLFF,TGTGCCAGCAGCTCACGACAGGGTGGAGATGAAAAACTGTTTTTT
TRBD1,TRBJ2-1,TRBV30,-,CACTLGQGNNEQFF,TGTGCCTGTACCCTGGGACAGGGGAACAATGAGCAGTTCTTC
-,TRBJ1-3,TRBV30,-,CAWSVGLKRVDTIYF,TGTGCCTGGAGTGTTGGCTTAAAACGTGTGGACACCATATATTTT
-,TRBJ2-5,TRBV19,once,CASSPQGMDPGETQYF,TGTGCCAGTAGTCCGCAGGGTATGGACCCCGGGGAGACCCAGTACTTC
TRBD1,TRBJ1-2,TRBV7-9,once,CASSHSITGGNGYTF,TGTGCCAGCAGCCACTCTATCACAGGGGGGAATGGCTACACCTTC
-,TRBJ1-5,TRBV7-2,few,CASSWTANQPQHF,TGTGCCAGCAGCTGGACAGCCAATCAGCCCCAGCATTTT
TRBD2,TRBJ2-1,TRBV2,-,CASSAKTSGSKNEQFF,TGTGCCAGCAGTGCAAAGACTAGCGGGAGTAAGAATGAGCAGTTCTTC
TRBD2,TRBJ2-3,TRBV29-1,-,CSVGSRTSVSTDTQYF,TGCAGCGTTGGTTCTAGGACTAGCGTAAGCACAGATACGCAGTATTTT
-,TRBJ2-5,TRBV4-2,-,CASSQDRDSQETQYF,TGTGCCAGCAGCCAAGACCGGGACTCCCAAGAGACCCAGTACTTC
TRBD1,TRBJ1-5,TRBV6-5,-,CASSLPDRNQPQHF,TGTGCCAGCAGCCTCCCGGACAGGAATCAGCCCCAGCATTTT
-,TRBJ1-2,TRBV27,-,CASTSGGLGYGYTF,TGTGCCAGCACCTCGGGGGGTTTAGGCTATGGCTACACCTTC
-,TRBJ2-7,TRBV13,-,CASSLGGARGEQYF,TGTGCCAGCAGCTTAGGAGGGGCGCGGGGCGAGCAGTACTTC
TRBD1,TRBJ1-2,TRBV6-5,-,CASSYSRGFYGYTF,TGTGCCAGCAGTTACTCCAGGGGGTTCTATGGCTACACCTTC
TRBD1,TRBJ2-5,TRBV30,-,CAWNRGREETQYF,TGTGCCTGGAACAGGGGGCGCGAAGAGACCCAGTACTTC
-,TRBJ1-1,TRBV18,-,CASSRAGVRAEAFF,TGTGCCAGCTCACGGGCCGGGGTTCGGGCTGAAGCTTTCTTT
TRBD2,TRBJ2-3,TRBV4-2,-,CASSQEIRDYTDTQYF,TGTGCCAGCAGCCAAGAAATCCGGGACTACACAGATACGCAGTATTTT
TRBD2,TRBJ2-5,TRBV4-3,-,CASSQDFRSGLAGGINQETQYF,TGCGCCAGCAGCCAAGATTTTAGGTCGGGACTAGCGGGAGGAATAAACCAAGAGACCCAGTACTTC
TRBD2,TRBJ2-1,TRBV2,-,CASSGTSSSYNEQFF,TGTGCCAGCAGTGGGACTAGCAGCTCCTACAATGAGCAGTTCTTC
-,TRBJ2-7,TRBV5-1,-,CASSLQSSYEQYF,TGCGCCAGCAGCTTACAGAGCTCCTACGAGCAGTACTTC
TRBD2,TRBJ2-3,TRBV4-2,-,CASSPGLAIGTDTQYF,TGTGCCAGCAGCCCCGGACTAGCAATTGGCACAGATACGCAGTATTTT
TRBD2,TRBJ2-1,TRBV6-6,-,CASRDGTSGRNEQFF,TGTGCCAGCAGAGATGGGACTAGCGGCCGTAATGAGCAGTTCTTC
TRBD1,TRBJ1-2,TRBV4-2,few,CASSQDWGQGGYGYTF,TGTGCCAGCAGCCAAGACTGGGGGCAGGGGGGCTATGGCTACACCTTC
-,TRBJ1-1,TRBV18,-,CASSLGQNTEAFF,TGTGCCAGCTCTCTCGGACAGAACACTGAAGCTTTCTTT
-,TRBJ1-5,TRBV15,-,CATSRGGTQPQHF,TGTGCCACCAGCAGAGGGGGCACTCAGCCCCAGCATTTT